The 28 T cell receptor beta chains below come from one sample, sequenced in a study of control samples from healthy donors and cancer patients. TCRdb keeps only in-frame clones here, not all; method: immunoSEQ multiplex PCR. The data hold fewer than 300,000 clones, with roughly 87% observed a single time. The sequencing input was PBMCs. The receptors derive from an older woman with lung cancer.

The chain's CDR3 is CASSYARQGYEQYF. The CDR3 DNA follows: TGTGCCAGCAGTTACGCCAGACAGGGCTACGAGCAGTACTTC. The rearrangement uses TRBV6-5 and TRBJ2-7; 7 bases map to TRBD1. Germline trimming cut 2 bases from V and 3 bases from J; bases unmatched to any gene: 4. The CDR3 runs 14 residues. Germline CDR1 MNHEY, CDR2 SVGAGI.

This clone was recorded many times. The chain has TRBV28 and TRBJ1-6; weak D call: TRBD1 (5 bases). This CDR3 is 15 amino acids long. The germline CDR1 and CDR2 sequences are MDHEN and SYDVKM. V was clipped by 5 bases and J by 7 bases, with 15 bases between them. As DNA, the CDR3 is TGTGCCAGCAGTATGGAGGGTGGGGGAAATTCACCCCTCCACTTT. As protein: CASSMEGGGNSPLHF.

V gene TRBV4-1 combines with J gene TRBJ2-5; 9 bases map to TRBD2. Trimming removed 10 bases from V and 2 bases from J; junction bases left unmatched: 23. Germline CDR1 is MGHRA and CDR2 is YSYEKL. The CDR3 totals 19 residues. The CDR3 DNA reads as TGCGCCACCAGTAACACGAGGGCTAGCGGGGTTAGAAGTCAAGAGACCCAGTACTTC. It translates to CATSNTRASGVRSQETQYF.

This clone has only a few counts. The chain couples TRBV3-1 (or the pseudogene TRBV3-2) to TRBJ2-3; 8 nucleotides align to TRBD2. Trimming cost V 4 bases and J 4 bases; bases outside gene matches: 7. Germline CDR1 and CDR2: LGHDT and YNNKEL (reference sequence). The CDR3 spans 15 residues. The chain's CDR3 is CASSLSGGLADTQYF. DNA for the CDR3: TGTGCCAGCAGCCTTTCGGGGGGGCTTGCAGATACGCAGTATTTT.

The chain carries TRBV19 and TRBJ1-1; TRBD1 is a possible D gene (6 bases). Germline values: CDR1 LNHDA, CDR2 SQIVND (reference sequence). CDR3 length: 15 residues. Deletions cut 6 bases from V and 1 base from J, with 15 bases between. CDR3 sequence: CASSLRPGQNTEAFF. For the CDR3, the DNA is TGTGCCAGTAGCCTCAGACCGGGACAGAACACTGAAGCTTTCTTT.

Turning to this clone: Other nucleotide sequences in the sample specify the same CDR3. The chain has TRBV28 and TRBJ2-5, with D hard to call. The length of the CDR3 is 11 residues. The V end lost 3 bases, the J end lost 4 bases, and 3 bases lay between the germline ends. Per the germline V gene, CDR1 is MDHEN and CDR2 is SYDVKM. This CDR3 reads CASSLVETQYF. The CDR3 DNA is TGTGCCAGCAGTTTGGTAGAGACCCAGTACTTC.

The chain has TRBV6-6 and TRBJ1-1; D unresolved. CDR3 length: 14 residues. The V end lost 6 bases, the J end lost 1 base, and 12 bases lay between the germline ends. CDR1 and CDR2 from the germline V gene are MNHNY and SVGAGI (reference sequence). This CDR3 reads CASRQGLGNTEAFF. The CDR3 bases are TGTGCCAGCAGGCAAGGTCTGGGGAACACTGAAGCTTTCTTT.

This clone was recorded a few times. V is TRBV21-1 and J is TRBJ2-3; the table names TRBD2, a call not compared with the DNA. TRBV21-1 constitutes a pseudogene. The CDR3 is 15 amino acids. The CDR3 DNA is TGTGCCAGCAGCAAAGGTAAGCGGGGGAAAGATACGCAGTATTTT. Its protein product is CASSKGKRGKDTQYF.

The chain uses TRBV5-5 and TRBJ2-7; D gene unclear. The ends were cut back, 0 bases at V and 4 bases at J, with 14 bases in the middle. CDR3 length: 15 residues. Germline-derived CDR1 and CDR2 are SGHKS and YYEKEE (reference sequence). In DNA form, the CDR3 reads TGTGCCAGCAGCTTGGCACCCAGAGAGCAATACGAGCAGTACTTC. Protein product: CASSLAPREQYEQYF.

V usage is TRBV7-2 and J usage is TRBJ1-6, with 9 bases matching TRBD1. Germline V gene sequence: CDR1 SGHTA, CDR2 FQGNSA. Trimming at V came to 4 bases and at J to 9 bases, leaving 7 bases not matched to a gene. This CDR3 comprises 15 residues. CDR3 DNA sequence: TGTGCCAGCAGCTCCAACCCGGGACAGGGTTCACCCCTCCACTTT. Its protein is CASSSNPGQGSPLHF.

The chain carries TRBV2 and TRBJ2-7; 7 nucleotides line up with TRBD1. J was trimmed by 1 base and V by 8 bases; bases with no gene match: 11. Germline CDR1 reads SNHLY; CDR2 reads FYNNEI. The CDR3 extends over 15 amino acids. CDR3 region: CASGKVRQGSYEQYF. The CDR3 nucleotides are TGTGCCAGCGGGAAAGTGAGACAGGGTTCCTACGAGCAGTACTTC.

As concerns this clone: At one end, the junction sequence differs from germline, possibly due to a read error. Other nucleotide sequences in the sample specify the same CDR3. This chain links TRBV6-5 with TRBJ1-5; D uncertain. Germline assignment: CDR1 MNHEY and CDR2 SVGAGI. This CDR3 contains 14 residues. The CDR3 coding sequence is TGTGCCAGCACTGGCGATTATAGCAATCAGCCTCAGCATTTT. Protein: CASTGDYSNQPQHF.

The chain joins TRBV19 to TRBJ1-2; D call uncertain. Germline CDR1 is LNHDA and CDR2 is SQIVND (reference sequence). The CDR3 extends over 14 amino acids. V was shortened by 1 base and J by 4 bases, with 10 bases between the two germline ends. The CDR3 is CASSIAGRSYGYTF. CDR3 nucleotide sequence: TGTGCCAGTAGTATAGCGGGCAGGTCCTATGGCTACACCTTC.

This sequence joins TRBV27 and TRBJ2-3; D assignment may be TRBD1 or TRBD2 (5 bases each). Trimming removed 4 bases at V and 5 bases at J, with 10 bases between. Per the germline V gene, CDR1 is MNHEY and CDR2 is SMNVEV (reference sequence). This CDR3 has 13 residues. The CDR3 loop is CASSWGFGDTQYF. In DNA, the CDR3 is TGTGCCAGCAGTTGGGGGTTTGGAGATACGCAGTATTTT.

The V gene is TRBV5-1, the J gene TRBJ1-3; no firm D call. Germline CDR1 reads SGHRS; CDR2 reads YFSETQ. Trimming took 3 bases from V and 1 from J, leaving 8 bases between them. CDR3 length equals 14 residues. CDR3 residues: CASSSELSGNTIYF. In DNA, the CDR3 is TGCGCCAGCAGCTCGGAGCTATCTGGAAACACCATATATTTT.

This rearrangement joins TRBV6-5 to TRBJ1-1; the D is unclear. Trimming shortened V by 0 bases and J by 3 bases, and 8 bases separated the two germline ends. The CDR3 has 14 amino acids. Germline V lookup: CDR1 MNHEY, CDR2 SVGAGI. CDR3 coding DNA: TGTGCCAGCAGTTACTCCTGGAGGGACACTGAAGCTTTCTTT. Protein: CASSYSWRDTEAFF.

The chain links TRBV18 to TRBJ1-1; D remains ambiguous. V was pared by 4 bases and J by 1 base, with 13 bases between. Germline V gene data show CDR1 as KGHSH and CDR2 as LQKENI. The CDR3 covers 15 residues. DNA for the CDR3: TGTGCCAGCTCACTATTGGGTGTCGAGAACACTGAAGCTTTCTTT. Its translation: CASSLLGVENTEAFF. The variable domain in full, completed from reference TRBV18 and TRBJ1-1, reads NAGVMQNPRHLVRRRGQEARLRCSPMKGHSHVYWYRQLPEEGLKFMVYLQKENIIDESGMPKERFSAEFPKEGPSILRIQQVVRGDSAAYFCASSLLGVENTEAFFGQGTRLTVV.

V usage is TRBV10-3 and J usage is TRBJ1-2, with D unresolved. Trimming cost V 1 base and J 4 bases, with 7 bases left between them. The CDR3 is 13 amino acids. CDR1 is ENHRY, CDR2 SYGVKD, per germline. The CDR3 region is CAISEYSAYGYTF. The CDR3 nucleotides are TGTGCCATCAGTGAGTACTCGGCCTATGGCTACACCTTC.

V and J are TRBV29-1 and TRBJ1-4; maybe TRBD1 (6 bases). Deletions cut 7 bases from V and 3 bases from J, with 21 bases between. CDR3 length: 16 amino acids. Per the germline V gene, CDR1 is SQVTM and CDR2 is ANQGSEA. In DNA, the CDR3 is TGCAGCGCCGCTTCGTTTGGGGGCTGGGCTAATGAAAAACTGTTTTTT. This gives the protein CSAASFGGWANEKLFF.

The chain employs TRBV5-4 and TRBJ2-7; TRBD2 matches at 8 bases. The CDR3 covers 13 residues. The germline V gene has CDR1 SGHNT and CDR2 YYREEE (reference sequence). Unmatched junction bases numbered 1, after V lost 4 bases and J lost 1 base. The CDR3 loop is CASSRGGSYEQYF. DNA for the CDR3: TGTGCCAGCAGCCGGGGGGGATCCTACGAGCAGTACTTC.

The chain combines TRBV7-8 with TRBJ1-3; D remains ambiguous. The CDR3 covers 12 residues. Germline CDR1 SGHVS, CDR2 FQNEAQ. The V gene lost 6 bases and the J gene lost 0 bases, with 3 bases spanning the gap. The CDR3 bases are TGTGCCAGCAGGTTCTCTGGAAACACCATATATTTT. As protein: CASRFSGNTIYF.

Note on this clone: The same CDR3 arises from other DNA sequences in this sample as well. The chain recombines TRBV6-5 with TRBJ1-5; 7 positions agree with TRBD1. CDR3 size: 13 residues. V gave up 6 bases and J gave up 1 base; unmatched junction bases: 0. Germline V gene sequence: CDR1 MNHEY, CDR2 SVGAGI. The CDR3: CASRQGSNQPQHF. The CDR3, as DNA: TGTGCCAGCAGACAGGGGAGCAATCAGCCCCAGCATTTT.

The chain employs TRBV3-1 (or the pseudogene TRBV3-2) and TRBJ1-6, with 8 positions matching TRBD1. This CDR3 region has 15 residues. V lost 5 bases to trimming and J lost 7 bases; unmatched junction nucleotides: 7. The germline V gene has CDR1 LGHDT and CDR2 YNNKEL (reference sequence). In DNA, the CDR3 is TGTGCCAGCAGCTCAAACACAGGGGGGAATTCACCCCTCCACTTT. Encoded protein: CASSSNTGGNSPLHF.

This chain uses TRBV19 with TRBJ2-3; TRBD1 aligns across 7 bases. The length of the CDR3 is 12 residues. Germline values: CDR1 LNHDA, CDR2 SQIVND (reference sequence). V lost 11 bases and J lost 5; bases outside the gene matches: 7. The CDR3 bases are TGTGCCCGACAGGGACGAGTAGATACGCAGTATTTT. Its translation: CARQGRVDTQYF.

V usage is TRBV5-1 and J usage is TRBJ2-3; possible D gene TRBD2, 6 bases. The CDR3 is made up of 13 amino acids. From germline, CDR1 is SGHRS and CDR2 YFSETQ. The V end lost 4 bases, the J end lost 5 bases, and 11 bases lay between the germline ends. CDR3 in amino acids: CASSPGAGDTQYF. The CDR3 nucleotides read TGCGCCAGCAGCCCCGGAGCGGGAGATACGCAGTATTTT.

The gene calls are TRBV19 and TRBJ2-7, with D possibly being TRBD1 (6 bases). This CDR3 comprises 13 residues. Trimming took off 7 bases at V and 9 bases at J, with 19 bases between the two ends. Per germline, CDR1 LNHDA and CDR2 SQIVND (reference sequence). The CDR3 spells CASTVGAGTPQYF. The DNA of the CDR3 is TGTGCCAGTACCGTGGGGGCAGGGACGCCGCAGTACTTC.

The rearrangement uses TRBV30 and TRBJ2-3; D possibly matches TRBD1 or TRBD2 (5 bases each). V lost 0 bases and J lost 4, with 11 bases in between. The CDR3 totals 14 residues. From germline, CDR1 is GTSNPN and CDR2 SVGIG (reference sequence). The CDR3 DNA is TGTGCCTGGAGTGTAGGAGGACACCCAGATACGCAGTATTTT. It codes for CAWSVGGHPDTQYF.

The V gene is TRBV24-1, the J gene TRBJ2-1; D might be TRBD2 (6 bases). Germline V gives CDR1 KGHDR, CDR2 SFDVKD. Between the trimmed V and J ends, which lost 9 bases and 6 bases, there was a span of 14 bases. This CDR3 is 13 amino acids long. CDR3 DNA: TGTGCCACCGGGGAGGTGGTGGGCAATGAGCAGTTCTTC. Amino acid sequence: CATGEVVGNEQFF.